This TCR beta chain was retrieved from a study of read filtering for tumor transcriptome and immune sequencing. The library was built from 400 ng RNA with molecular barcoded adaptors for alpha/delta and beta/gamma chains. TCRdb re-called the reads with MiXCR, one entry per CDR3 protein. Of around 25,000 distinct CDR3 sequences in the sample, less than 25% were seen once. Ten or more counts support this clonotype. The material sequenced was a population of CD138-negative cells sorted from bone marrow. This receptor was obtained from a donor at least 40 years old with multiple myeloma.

The chain's CDR3 is CASSEARVDTDTQYF. CDR3 bases: TGTGCCAGCAGTGAAGCAAGGGTTGACACAGATACGCAGTATTTT. V gene TRBV6-1 combines with J gene TRBJ2-3; D ambiguous. This CDR3 contains 15 residues. From germline, CDR1 is MNHNS and CDR2 SASEGT. V lost 0 bases, J lost 2 bases, and 9 bases lay in between.